The present T cell receptor beta chain was sequenced within a study of T cells in Graves' hyperthyroidism and ophthalmopathy. The table lists this clonotype with many counts. Its specificity is not known. In the ophthalmopathy cohort, Clinical Activity Score was at least 3, NOSPECS grade at least 4, and duration under 3 months. Thyroid ultrasound and orbital computed tomography, with clinical symptoms and serum thyroxine and TRAb, informed diagnoses. Fresh 10 ml peripheral blood yielded PBMCs. CDR3 length: 14 amino acids. Germline values: CDR1 SQVTM, CDR2 ANQGSEA. V was pared by 3 bases and J by 2 bases, with 5 bases of the junction left unmatched. The investigators amplified TCR beta CDR3 regions from RNA transcripts. In the first-round RT-PCR of the TCR CDR3, the HTBI primer set was used. TCRdb analysed the multiplex PCR reads with MiXCR anew, one entry per CDR3 protein. The sample records roughly 240,000 distinct CDR3 sequences, over 15% being singletons.

Regarding the study as a whole: Most thyroid clonotypes expanded above 0.001 were also detected in blood.

This chain uses TRBV29-1 with TRBJ2-5, with 8 bases that match TRBD2. This TCR was sampled from a woman between 18 and 29 years old with Graves' ophthalmopathy. Sequences were obtained from blood. CDR3 amino acids: CSVDGPSGQETQYF. Written as DNA, the CDR3 is TGCAGCGTTGATGGCCCTAGCGGGCAAGAGACCCAGTACTTC.